This T cell receptor beta chain was sequenced during a study of T cell responses to AZD1222 COVID-19 vaccine. Study-wide points: Donor demographics were predominantly white British with a female majority; clonal diversity may be underestimated. Spike-specific TCR breadth and depth grew following two AZD1222 doses. Nearly half of spike-specific TCRs reportedly target variant regions that are unmutated in the B.1.351 and B.1.1.7 variants.

Clones were sequenced by immunoSEQ multiplex PCR, and TCRdb holds only the in-frame ones, with some missing. The data contain around 100,000 clones, 85% to 90% of them singletons. The germline V gene encodes CDR1 MGHDK and CDR2 SYGVNS. The CDR3 consists of 16 residues. After removal of 5 bases from V and 7 bases from J, the junction contained 13 bases not matched to a gene. About this clone: Its antigen is not known.

This chain connects TRBV25-1 to TRBJ2-1, with TRBD1 matching over 8 bases. This sample comprised peripheral blood, obtained on day 0 of AZD1222 vaccination. The sequence was collected from an adult in good health. The CDR3, as DNA: TGTGCCAGCAGTAACAGGGGGTCGGGAGTGGGAAATGAGCAGTTCTTC. It yields the protein CASSNRGSGVGNEQFF.